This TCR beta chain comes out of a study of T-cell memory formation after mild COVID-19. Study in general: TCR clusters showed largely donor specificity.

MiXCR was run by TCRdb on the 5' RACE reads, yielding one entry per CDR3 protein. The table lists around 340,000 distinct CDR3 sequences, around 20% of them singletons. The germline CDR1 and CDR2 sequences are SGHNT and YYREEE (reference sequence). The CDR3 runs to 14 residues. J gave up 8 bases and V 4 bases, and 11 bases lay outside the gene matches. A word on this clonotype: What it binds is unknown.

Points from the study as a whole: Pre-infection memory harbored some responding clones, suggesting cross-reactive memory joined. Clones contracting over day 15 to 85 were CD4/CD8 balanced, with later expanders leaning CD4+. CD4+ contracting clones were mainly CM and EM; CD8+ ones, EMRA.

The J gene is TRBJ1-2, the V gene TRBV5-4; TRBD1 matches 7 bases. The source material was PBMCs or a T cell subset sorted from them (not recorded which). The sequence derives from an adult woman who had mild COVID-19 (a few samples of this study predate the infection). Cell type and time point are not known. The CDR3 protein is CASSVTGATGGYTF. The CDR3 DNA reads TGTGCCAGCAGCGTAACAGGGGCCACTGGGGGCTACACCTTC.